Listed here are 29 T cell receptor beta chains from one sample, sequenced in a study of T cell responses to AZD1222 COVID-19 vaccine (dated by TCRdb to the early 2020s). Sample time point, as interpreted from the label and publication: baseline before first vaccination. The library came from the immunoSEQ multiplex PCR assay. TCRdb carries this immuneACCESS record with in-frame sequences only. Its versions omit some clonotypes, under half of them owing to an unresolved V gene in the studies checked, with the rest unexplained. The sample table shows 150,000 to 200,000 clones, and around 94% are seen once. The ten biggest clones cover about 0.6% of the sample. Source: peripheral blood, taken on day 0 of AZD1222 vaccination. The receptors were sampled from an adult in good health.

This clone was found a few times. The chain links TRBV30 to TRBJ1-2; D perhaps matches TRBD1 (6 bases). This CDR3 is built from 15 residues. Germline V lookup: CDR1 GTSNPN, CDR2 SVGIG (reference sequence). Trimming removed 0 bases at V and 4 bases at J, with 15 bases between. The CDR3 spells CAWSVGGLVIYGYTF. DNA of the CDR3: TGTGCCTGGAGTGTAGGGGGTTTGGTGATCTATGGCTACACCTTC. The entire variable domain, with the rest obtained from reference TRBV30 and TRBJ1-2, is as follows: SQTIHQWPATLVQPVGSPLSLECTVEGTSNPNLYWYRQAAGRGLQLLFYSVGIGQISSEVPQNLSASRPQDRQFILSSKKLLLSDSGFYLCAWSVGGLVIYGYTFGSGTRLTVV.

This clone came up once. The DNA for the CDR3 is TGTGCCAGCAGGGGATGGGGAAACACTGAAGCTTTCTTT. The encoded protein is CASRGWGNTEAFF. J is TRBJ1-1 and V is TRBV27; D remains ambiguous. Trimming stripped 6 bases from V and 2 bases from J, with 10 bases between. CDR3 length: 13 residues. CDR1 is MNHEY and CDR2 is SMNVEV in the germline V gene (reference sequence).

The V gene is TRBV7-6, the J gene TRBJ1-2; TRBD1 aligns across 7 bases. Germline V CDR1 and CDR2: SGHVS, FNYEAQ. CDR3 length: 15 residues. V lost 4 bases and J lost 0; bases outside the gene matches: 5. CDR3 amino acids: CASSSPGQSNYGYTF. The CDR3 DNA reads TGTGCCAGCAGCTCGCCGGGACAGTCTAACTATGGCTACACCTTC.

This chain connects TRBV7-9 to TRBJ1-1; D is undetermined. Trimming stripped 0 bases from V and 2 bases from J, with 4 bases between. Germline values: CDR1 SEHNR, CDR2 FQNEAQ (reference sequence). The CDR3 extends over 13 amino acids. The DNA for the CDR3 is TGTGCCAGCAGCTTAGCAGGCAACACTGAAGCTTTCTTT. Amino acid sequence: CASSLAGNTEAFF.

CDR3 coding DNA: TGCGCCAGCAGCCAAAGCTTGATCCAGCCCCAGCATTTT. The encoded protein is CASSQSLIQPQHF. V gene TRBV4-1 combines with J gene TRBJ1-5, with D hard to call. V was clipped by 2 bases and J by 7 bases, with 9 bases between them. CDR1 is MGHRA and CDR2 is YSYEKL in the germline V gene. The CDR3 consists of 13 residues.

The chain recombines TRBV6-5 with TRBJ1-5; no clear D. Per the germline V gene, CDR1 is MNHEY and CDR2 is SVGAGI. Trimming took off 0 bases at V and 4 bases at J, with 13 bases between the two ends. This CDR3 spans 16 amino acids. The CDR3 loop reads CASSYSRLGRNQPQHF. The CDR3 DNA is TGTGCCAGCAGTTACTCCAGGCTCGGTAGGAATCAGCCCCAGCATTTT.

This chain links TRBV12-5 with TRBJ1-2; 8 bases are a match to TRBD1. V was clipped by 6 bases and J by 7 bases; unmatched bases: 10. The germline V gene encodes CDR1 LGHNT and CDR2 FRNRAP. The CDR3 has 14 residues. The CDR3 is CASGPLGQVAGYTF. In DNA, the CDR3 is TGTGCTAGTGGCCCTCTGGGACAGGTCGCTGGCTACACCTTC.

The J gene is TRBJ1-3, the V gene TRBV2, with D uncertain. From germline, CDR1 is SNHLY and CDR2 FYNNEI. This CDR3 is built from 15 residues. Trimming took off 5 bases at V and 0 bases at J, with 11 bases between the two ends. Here the CDR3 reads CASSPRRSSGNTIYF. CDR3 DNA sequence: TGTGCCAGCAGTCCCCGCAGGAGCTCTGGAAACACCATATATTTT.

The chain's CDR3 is CASSLKFGGSIQYF. The CDR3 DNA is TGTGCCAGCAGTTTAAAGTTTGGGGGGTCCATTCAGTACTTC. This rearrangement joins TRBV28 to TRBJ2-4; possible D gene TRBD2, 6 bases. Germline V gene lookup returns CDR1 MDHEN and CDR2 SYDVKM. The CDR3 has 14 amino acids. Trimming cost V 2 bases and J 9 bases, with 14 bases left between them.

The chain employs TRBV30 and TRBJ2-1, with D uncertain. This CDR3 is built from 12 residues. V was trimmed by 5 bases and J by 3 bases, leaving 8 bases between them. Looked up from germline, CDR1 is GTSNPN and CDR2 is SVGIG (reference sequence). The CDR3, as DNA: TGTGCCTGGGGCTACGGCTACAATGAGCAGTTCTTC. Translating gives CAWGYGYNEQFF.

This clone showed up just once. The CDR3 here is CASSQVGLAGNNEQFF. CDR3 nucleotides: TGCGCCAGCAGCCAAGTTGGACTAGCGGGGAACAATGAGCAGTTCTTC. The rearrangement joins TRBV4-1 to TRBJ2-1, with 12 nucleotides matching TRBD2. Trimming cost V 1 base and J 5 bases; bases outside gene matches: 3. Germline assignment: CDR1 MGHRA and CDR2 YSYEKL. CDR3 length equals 16 residues.

This rearrangement joins TRBV7-6 to TRBJ2-7, with D possibly being TRBD2 (5 bases). Trimming left V 2 bases short and J 3 bases short, with 14 bases between. The CDR3 covers 15 residues. Germline V gives CDR1 SGHVS, CDR2 FNYEAQ. The CDR3 region is CASSLQSGGDYEQYF. The CDR3 nucleotides are TGTGCCAGCAGCTTACAATCCGGAGGAGACTACGAGCAGTACTTC.

The chain combines TRBV3-1 (or the pseudogene TRBV3-2) with TRBJ1-6; 10 bases align to TRBD1. Trimming removed 5 bases from V and 10 bases from J; junction bases left unmatched: 11. The CDR3 spans 16 residues. From germline, CDR1 is LGHDT and CDR2 YNNKEL (reference sequence). In DNA form, the CDR3 reads TGTGCCAGCAGCTTGAAGGGGGGACAGGGGTTGTCACCCCTCCACTTT. It encodes CASSLKGGQGLSPLHF.

The V call is TRBV5-4, the J call TRBJ2-2, with unresolved D. V gave up 2 bases and J gave up 7 bases, with 18 bases separating them. This CDR3 is built from 16 residues. The germline CDR1 and CDR2 sequences are SGHNT and YYREEE (reference sequence). CDR3 in DNA: TGTGCCAGCAGCTTTTTTGGGCCCGGCCGGAGCGGGGAGCTGTTTTTT. Its translation is CASSFFGPGRSGELFF.

Comments on this clone: The same CDR3 arises from other DNA sequences in this sample as well. V and J are TRBV7-2 and TRBJ2-5; D may be TRBD1 (5 bases). V shed 1 base and J shed 4 bases, with 10 bases lying between them. CDR3 length equals 14 residues. Germline values: CDR1 SGHTA, CDR2 FQGNSA. The CDR3 region is CASSLGRAGETQYF. In DNA form, the CDR3 reads TGTGCCAGCAGCTTAGGCAGGGCTGGAGAGACCCAGTACTTC.

In DNA, the CDR3 is TGTGCCAGCAGTTTATTAGATGAGCAGTTCTTC. Translating gives CASSLLDEQFF. The chain links TRBV28 to TRBJ2-1; D is unclear. Trimming took off 1 base at V and 8 bases at J, with 3 bases between the two ends. CDR1 is MDHEN, CDR2 SYDVKM, per germline. The CDR3 totals 11 residues.

V usage is TRBV18 and J usage is TRBJ2-7, with TRBD2 identical over 12 bases. The germline gives CDR1 KGHSH, CDR2 LQKENI. After removal of 3 bases from V and 5 bases from J, the junction contained 8 bases not matched to a gene. This CDR3 contains 16 residues. CDR3: CASSPASGRARNEQYF. CDR3 DNA sequence: TGTGCCAGCTCACCCGCTAGCGGGAGGGCCAGGAACGAGCAGTACTTC.

This clone was recorded only once. J is TRBJ1-5 and V is TRBV7-8, with 9 bases matching TRBD1. The CDR3 runs to 14 residues. V was pared by 4 bases and J by 9 bases, with 7 bases of the junction left unmatched. CDR1 and CDR2 (germline): SGHVS, FQNEAQ. This CDR3 reads CASSSGQGWAPQHF. In DNA, the CDR3 is TGTGCCAGCAGCTCGGGACAGGGATGGGCGCCCCAGCATTTT.

The chain recombines TRBV3-1 (or the pseudogene TRBV3-2) with TRBJ2-1, with 8 bases identical to TRBD2. The germline CDR1 and CDR2 sequences are LGHDT and YNNKEL (reference sequence). V was pared by 6 bases and J by 3 bases, with 7 bases of the junction left unmatched. The CDR3 extends over 15 amino acids. The CDR3 nucleotides are TGTGCCAGCAGGCGGACTAGCCTAGTCTACAATGAGCAGTTCTTC. Its translation is CASRRTSLVYNEQFF.

The V gene is TRBV28, the J gene TRBJ2-3; D tentatively reads TRBD1 or TRBD2 (5 bases each). This CDR3 is 14 amino acids long. The germline CDR1 and CDR2 sequences are MDHEN and SYDVKM. The V and J ends lost 4 bases and 7 bases respectively, with 15 bases between them. DNA of the CDR3: TGTGCCAGCAGTTCACCTACCGGGGCAAATACGCAGTATTTT. It is translated as CASSSPTGANTQYF.

J is TRBJ2-1 and V is TRBV5-5; no clear D gene. V dropped 0 bases and J dropped 8 bases, with 12 bases sitting between them. CDR3 length: 14 residues. Germline V gene data show CDR1 as SGHKS and CDR2 as YYEKEE (reference sequence). The CDR3 DNA follows: TGTGCCAGCAGCTTGGAATACGGAGTCGATGAGCAGTTCTTC. Translation gives CASSLEYGVDEQFF.

V and J are TRBV30 and TRBJ1-5; TRBD1 is a possible D gene (6 bases). V lost 8 bases, J lost 3 bases, and 8 bases lay in between. The CDR3 has 11 residues. The germline V gene has CDR1 GTSNPN and CDR2 SVGIG (reference sequence). The CDR3, as DNA: TGTGCCGCAGGGGACAATCAGCCCCAGCATTTT. Translating it yields CAAGDNQPQHF. The full variable domain, in which reference TRBV30 and TRBJ1-5 provide the parts outside the CDR3, is SQTIHQWPATLVQPVGSPLSLECTVEGTSNPNLYWYRQAAGRGLQLLFYSVGIGQISSEVPQNLSASRPQDRQFILSSKKLLLSDSGFYLCAAGDNQPQHFGDGTRLSIL.

The chain has TRBV7-2 and TRBJ2-1; 11 nucleotides align to TRBD2. Trimming at V came to 5 bases and at J to 7 bases, leaving 10 bases not matched to a gene. The CDR3 sequence is 16 residues long. Per the germline V gene, CDR1 is SGHTA and CDR2 is FQGNSA. The CDR3 loop is CASSPLAGGPRNEQFF. In DNA, the CDR3 is TGTGCCAGCAGCCCCTTAGCGGGAGGGCCACGGAATGAGCAGTTCTTC.

The J gene is TRBJ2-5, the V gene TRBV6-5; 7 nucleotides align to TRBD2. The CDR3 is made up of 15 amino acids. V dropped 6 bases and J dropped 0; count of bases not matched to a gene: 7. Germline V gene lookup returns CDR1 MNHEY and CDR2 SVGAGI. Here the CDR3 DNA reads TGTGCCAGCAGGGCCTTGGGAGGGAACCAAGAGACCCAGTACTTC. It translates to CASRALGGNQETQYF.

V and J are TRBV7-2 and TRBJ1-3; no clear D. The germline V and J ends were trimmed by 3 bases and 2 bases, with 5 bases remaining between them. The CDR3 extends over 13 amino acids. In germline, CDR1 is SGHTA, CDR2 FQGNSA. CDR3 in amino acids: CASSFGAGNTIYF. Written as DNA, the CDR3 is TGTGCCAGCAGCTTTGGGGCTGGAAACACCATATATTTT.

This chain connects TRBV7-4 to TRBJ1-5; no reliable D call. This CDR3 contains 9 residues. V lost 11 bases and J 10 bases, leaving 9 bases between the germline ends. Germline CDR1 SGHVT, CDR2 SQSDAQ. In nucleotides, the CDR3 is TGTGCCGGGTGGCGACCCCAGCATTTT. Translation gives CAGWRPQHF. Drawing the rest from reference TRBV7-4 and TRBJ1-5, the complete variable domain is GAGVSQSPRYKVAKRGRDVALRCDSISGHVTLYWYRQTLGQGSEVLTYSQSDAQRDKSGRPSGRFSAERPERSVSTLKIQRTEQGDSAVYLCAGWRPQHFGDGTRLSIL.

The J gene is TRBJ2-3, the V gene TRBV7-3; 7 nucleotides match TRBD2. The CDR3 is 15 residues long. V lost 5 bases to trimming and J lost 5 bases; unmatched junction nucleotides: 10. Per germline, CDR1 SGHTA and CDR2 FQGTGA. The CDR3 region is CASSPWRERVDTQYF. In DNA, the CDR3 is TGTGCCAGCAGCCCCTGGCGGGAGAGGGTAGATACGCAGTATTTT.

The chain joins TRBV27 to TRBJ1-2; no definite D call. With 0 bases removed from V and 4 bases from J, the gap between germline ends came to 6 bases. The CDR3 has 13 residues. Germline V lookup: CDR1 MNHEY, CDR2 SMNVEV (reference sequence). CDR3 in amino acids: CASSLSAAYGYTF. Written as DNA, the CDR3 is TGTGCCAGCAGTTTATCCGCAGCCTATGGCTACACCTTC.

This chain connects TRBV29-1 to TRBJ1-5; 7 nucleotides match TRBD1. Germline V CDR1 and CDR2: SQVTM, ANQGSEA. V was clipped by 4 bases and J by 5 bases; unmatched bases: 11. The CDR3 has 15 residues. The chain's CDR3 is CSVVPPGGKDQPQHF. In DNA form, the CDR3 reads TGCAGCGTTGTCCCCCCAGGGGGTAAGGATCAGCCCCAGCATTTT.